This TCR beta chain comes out of a study of beta chain features in type 1 diabetes. Study results and caveats: For patients and controls alike, PCR might favor shorter templates to the same degree. In the patient group, naive, central memory and Treg TCRB repertoires seemed more alike than in the healthy donor group. Fewer junction insertions and more nucleotide deletions appeared in type 1 diabetes patients. Among all four CD4+ subsets, Type 1 diabetes patients had TCRB CDR3s that were moderately but significantly shorter.

Between the trimmed V and J ends, which lost 8 bases and 5 bases, there was a span of 12 bases. CDR1 is SGHVS, CDR2 FQNEAQ, per germline. The CDR3 totals 13 residues. Sequencing targeted expressed TCRB transcripts, as all isolated RNA had been reverse transcribed. Assay: immunoSEQ multiplex PCR; the TCRdb copy retains only in-frame clones and omits some. The table includes 250,000 to 300,000 clones, about 8% detected once. On this clone itself: Its antigen is unknown.

The clonotype was recovered from a young woman in good health. The sample taken for sequencing was central memory CD4+ T cells from blood. The chain uses TRBV7-8 and TRBJ1-4, with D maybe TRBD1 (6 bases). The CDR3: CASAFTGNEKLFF. The CDR3 bases are TGTGCCAGCGCGTTCACAGGGAATGAAAAACTGTTTTTT.